The following is a T cell receptor beta chain sequence with its context. Its antigen is unidentified. This entry is derived from a study of CD8 T cells in Susac syndrome. Sequencing of TCR beta was performed on blood CD8+ and CD4+ T cells. After extraction with the RNeasy kit, about 0.45 to 1 ug of the RNA was reverse transcribed using random hexamers. Amplification of TCR beta CDR3 across 54 Vbeta and 13 Jbeta was performed with immunoSEQ multiplex PCR. MiXCR, applied by TCRdb to the immunoSEQ multiplex PCR reads, yields one record per CDR3 protein. Here the sample spans some 130,000 distinct CDR3 sequences, roughly 95% being singletons. Study outcomes and limitations: The study recognized that the number of individuals in its TCR sequencing and HLA analysis was relatively small.

Sequencing was done on a sample of CD4+ T cells from PBMCs. The sequence derives from a human donor in good health.

The chain's CDR3 is CARRNYRDQETQYF. The CDR3 DNA reads TGCGCCAGGAGGAATTACAGAGACCAAGAGACCCAGTACTTC. The chain employs TRBV23-1 and TRBJ2-5, with D unresolved. TRBV23-1 is labeled an ORF, and its function is uncertain. V was trimmed by 9 bases and J by 0 bases, leaving 14 bases between them. This CDR3 region has 14 residues.